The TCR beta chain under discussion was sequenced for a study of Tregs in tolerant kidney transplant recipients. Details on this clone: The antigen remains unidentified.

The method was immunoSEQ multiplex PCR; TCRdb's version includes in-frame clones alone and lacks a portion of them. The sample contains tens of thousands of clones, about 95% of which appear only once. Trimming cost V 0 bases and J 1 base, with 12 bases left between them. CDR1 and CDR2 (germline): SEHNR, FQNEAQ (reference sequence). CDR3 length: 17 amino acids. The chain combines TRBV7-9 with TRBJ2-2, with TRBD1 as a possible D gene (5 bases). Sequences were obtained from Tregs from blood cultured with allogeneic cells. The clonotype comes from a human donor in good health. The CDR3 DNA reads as TGTGCCAGCAGCTTAGCAGGTGGGCAGGGGAACACCGGGGAGCTGTTTTTT. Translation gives CASSLAGGQGNTGELFF.